The source of this T cell receptor beta chain is a study of blood T cell repertoires in COVID-19. Study context: COVID-19 samples collected from the United States, Italy and Spain covered acute and convalescent phases.

Germline V gene lookup returns CDR1 SNHLY and CDR2 FYNNEI. The V end lost 3 bases, the J end lost 7 bases, and 16 bases lay between the germline ends. The CDR3 has 15 residues. As processed by the authors: Counts of nucleated cells, estimated from reference gene primer amplification, were obtained. Here immunoSEQ multiplex PCR was the method, and the copy in TCRdb shows in-frame clones only, minus some. The DNA was the basis for D and trimming; V, J and clone size are from that table. The top ten hold under 10% of the sample, which has about 110,000 clones, about 72% seen once. This TCR was recovered from a woman aged 55-70 years with acute or convalescent COVID-19. The chain employs TRBV2 and TRBJ1-5; maybe TRBD1 (6 bases). The sequencing sample was made of peripheral blood. The CDR3 DNA sequence: TGTGCCAGCAGTGAGGGGGGGCAGAGAGGGCAGCCCCAGCATTTT. Its translation is CASSEGGQRGQPQHF.